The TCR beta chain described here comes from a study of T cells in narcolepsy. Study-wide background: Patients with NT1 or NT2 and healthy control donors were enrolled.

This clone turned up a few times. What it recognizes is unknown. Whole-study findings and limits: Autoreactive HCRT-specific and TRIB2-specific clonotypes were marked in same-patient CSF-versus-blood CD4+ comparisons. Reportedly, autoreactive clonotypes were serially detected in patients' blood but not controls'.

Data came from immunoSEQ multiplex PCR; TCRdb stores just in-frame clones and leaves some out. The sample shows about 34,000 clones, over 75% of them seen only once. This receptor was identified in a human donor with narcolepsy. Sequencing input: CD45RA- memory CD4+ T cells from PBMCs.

CDR3 protein: CASSYGGWYTGELFF. The CDR3 nucleotides are TGTGCCAGCAGTTACGGGGGGTGGTACACCGGGGAGCTGTTTTTT. V and J are TRBV6-5 and TRBJ2-2; the D gene is possibly TRBD2 (6 bases). V lost 2 bases and J lost 3, with 10 bases in between. The CDR3 totals 15 residues. Per the germline V gene, CDR1 is MNHEY and CDR2 is SVGAGI.